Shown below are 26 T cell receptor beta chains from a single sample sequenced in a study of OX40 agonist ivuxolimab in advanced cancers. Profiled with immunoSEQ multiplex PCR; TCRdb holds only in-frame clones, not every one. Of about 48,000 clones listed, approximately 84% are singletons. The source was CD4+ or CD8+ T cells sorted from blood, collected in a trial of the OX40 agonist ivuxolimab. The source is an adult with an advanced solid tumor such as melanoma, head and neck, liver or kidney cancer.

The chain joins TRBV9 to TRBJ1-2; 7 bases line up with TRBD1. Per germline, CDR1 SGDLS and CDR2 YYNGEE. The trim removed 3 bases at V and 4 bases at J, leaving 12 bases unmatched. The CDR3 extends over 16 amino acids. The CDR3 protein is CASSDKQGGTAYGYTF. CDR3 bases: TGTGCCAGCAGCGATAAACAAGGGGGCACGGCCTATGGCTACACCTTC.

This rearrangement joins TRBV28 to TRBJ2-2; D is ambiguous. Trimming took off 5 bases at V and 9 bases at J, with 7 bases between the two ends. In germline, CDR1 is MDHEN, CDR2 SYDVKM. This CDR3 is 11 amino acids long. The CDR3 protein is CASSLRRELFF. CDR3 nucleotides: TGTGCCAGCAGTCTCAGAAGGGAGCTGTTTTTT.

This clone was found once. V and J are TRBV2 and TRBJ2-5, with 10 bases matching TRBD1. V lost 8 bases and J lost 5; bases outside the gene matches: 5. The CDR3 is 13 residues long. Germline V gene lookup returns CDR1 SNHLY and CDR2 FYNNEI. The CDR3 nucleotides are TGTGCCAGCGACAGGGGGCGGGAGGAGACCCAGTACTTC. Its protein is CASDRGREETQYF.

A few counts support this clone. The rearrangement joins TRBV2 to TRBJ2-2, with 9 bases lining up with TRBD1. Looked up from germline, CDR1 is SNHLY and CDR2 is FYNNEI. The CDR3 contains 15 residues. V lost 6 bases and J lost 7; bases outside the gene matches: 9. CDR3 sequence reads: CASRAGTGKLGELFF. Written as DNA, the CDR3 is TGTGCCAGCAGGGCCGGGACAGGGAAGCTCGGGGAGCTGTTTTTT.

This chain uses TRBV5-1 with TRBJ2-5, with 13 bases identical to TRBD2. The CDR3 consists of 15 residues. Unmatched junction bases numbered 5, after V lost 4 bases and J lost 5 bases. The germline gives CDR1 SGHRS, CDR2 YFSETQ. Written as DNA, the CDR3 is TGCGCCAGCAGCCGGACTAGCGGGAGTGGCGAGACCCAGTACTTC. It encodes CASSRTSGSGETQYF.

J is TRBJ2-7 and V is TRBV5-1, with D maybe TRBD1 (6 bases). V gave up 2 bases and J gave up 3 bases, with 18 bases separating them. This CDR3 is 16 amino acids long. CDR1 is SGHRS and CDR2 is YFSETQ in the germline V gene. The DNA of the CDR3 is TGCGCCAGCAGCTTTCTACCCAGGGACATTCTCTACGAGCAGTACTTC. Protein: CASSFLPRDILYEQYF. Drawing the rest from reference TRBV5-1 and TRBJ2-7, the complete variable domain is KAGVTQTPRYLIKTRGQQVTLSCSPISGHRSVSWYQQTPGQGLQFLFEYFSETQRNKGNFPGRFSGRQFSNSRSEMNVSTLELGDSALYLCASSFLPRDILYEQYFGPGTRLTVT.

The CDR3 DNA reads TGTGCCAGTAGTATTCCTTCTGACGGGGCCCGAAACATTCAGTACTTC. Amino acid sequence: CASSIPSDGARNIQYF. This chain joins TRBV19 and TRBJ2-4, with D perhaps assigned TRBD1 or TRBD2 (5 bases each). Trimming cost V 3 bases and J 6 bases, with 18 bases left between them. Germline CDR1 is LNHDA and CDR2 is SQIVND (reference sequence). The length of the CDR3 is 16 residues. The full variable domain, its missing parts supplied by reference TRBV19 and TRBJ2-4, is DGGITQSPKYLFRKEGQNVTLSCEQNLNHDAMYWYRQDPGQGLRLIYYSQIVNDFQKGDIAEGYSVSREKKESFPLTVTSAQKNPTAFYLCASSIPSDGARNIQYFGAGTRLSVL.

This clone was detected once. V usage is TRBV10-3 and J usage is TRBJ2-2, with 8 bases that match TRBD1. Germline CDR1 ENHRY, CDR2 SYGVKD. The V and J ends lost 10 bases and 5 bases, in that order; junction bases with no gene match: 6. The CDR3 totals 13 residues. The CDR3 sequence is CATGDRQTGELFF. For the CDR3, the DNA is TGTGCCACCGGGGACAGGCAGACCGGGGAGCTGTTTTTT.

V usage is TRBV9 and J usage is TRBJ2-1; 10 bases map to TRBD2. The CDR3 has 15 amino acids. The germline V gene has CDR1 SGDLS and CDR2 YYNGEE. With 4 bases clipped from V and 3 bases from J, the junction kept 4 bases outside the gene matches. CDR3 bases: TGTGCCAGCAGCCTAGCGGGAGATGGCTACAATGAGCAGTTCTTC. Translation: CASSLAGDGYNEQFF. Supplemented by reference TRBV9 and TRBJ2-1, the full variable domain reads DSGVTQTPKHLITATGQRVTLRCSPRSGDLSVYWYQQSLDQGLQFLIQYYNGEERAKGNILERFSAQQFPDLHSELNLSSLELGDSALYFCASSLAGDGYNEQFFGPGTRLTVL.

Here the CDR3 DNA reads TGCGCCAGCAGCACGGGACTAGCGGGAGGGCCGTGGGGTCAAGAGACCCAGTACTTC. Its translation: CASSTGLAGGPWGQETQYF. This sequence joins TRBV5-1 and TRBJ2-5, with TRBD2 matching over 16 bases. Germline V lookup: CDR1 SGHRS, CDR2 YFSETQ. The CDR3 spans 19 residues. The V gene end was trimmed by 4 bases and the J gene end by 2 bases; junction bases not matched to a gene: 11. The whole variable domain, filled in from reference TRBV5-1 and TRBJ2-5, reads KAGVTQTPRYLIKTRGQQVTLSCSPISGHRSVSWYQQTPGQGLQFLFEYFSETQRNKGNFPGRFSGRQFSNSRSEMNVSTLELGDSALYLCASSTGLAGGPWGQETQYFGPGTRLLVL.

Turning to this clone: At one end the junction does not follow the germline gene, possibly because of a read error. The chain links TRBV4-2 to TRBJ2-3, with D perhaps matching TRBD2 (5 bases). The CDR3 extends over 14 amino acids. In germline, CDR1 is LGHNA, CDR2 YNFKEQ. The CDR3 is CASSQGLLTDTQYF. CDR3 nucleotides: TGTGCCAGCAGTCAAGGACTTCTCACAGATACGCAGTATTTT.

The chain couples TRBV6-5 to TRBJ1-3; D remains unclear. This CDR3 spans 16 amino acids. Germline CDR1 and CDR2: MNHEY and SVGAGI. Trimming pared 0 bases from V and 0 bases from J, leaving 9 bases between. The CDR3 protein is CASSYSAVSSGNTIYF. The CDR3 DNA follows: TGTGCCAGCAGTTACTCGGCAGTGAGCTCTGGAAACACCATATATTTT.

In DNA form, the CDR3 reads TGTGCCAGCAGTTCCCCCGACAGCCTAGGGCAGTTCTTC. Protein product: CASSSPDSLGQFF. This chain links TRBV28 with TRBJ2-1; D might be TRBD1 (5 bases). The germline V gene has CDR1 MDHEN and CDR2 SYDVKM. V was cut by 4 bases and J by 12 bases, with 16 bases left in between. CDR3 length equals 13 residues.

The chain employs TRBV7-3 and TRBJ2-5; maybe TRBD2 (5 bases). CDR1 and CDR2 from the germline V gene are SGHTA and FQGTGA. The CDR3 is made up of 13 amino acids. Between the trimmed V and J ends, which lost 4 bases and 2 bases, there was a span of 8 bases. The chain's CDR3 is CASSSGRQETQYF. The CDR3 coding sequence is TGTGCCAGCAGCTCGGGGAGACAAGAGACCCAGTACTTC.

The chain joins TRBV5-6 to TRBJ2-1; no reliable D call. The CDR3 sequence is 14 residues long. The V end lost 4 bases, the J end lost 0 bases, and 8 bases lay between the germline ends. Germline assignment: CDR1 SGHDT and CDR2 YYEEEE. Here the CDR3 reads CASSQRSSYNEQFF. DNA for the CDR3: TGTGCCAGCAGCCAAAGGAGCTCCTACAATGAGCAGTTCTTC. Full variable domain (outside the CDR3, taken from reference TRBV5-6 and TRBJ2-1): DAGVTQSPTHLIKTRGQQVTLRCSPKSGHDTVSWYQQALGQGPQFIFQYYEEEERQRGNFPDRFSGHQFPNYSSELNVNALLLGDSALYLCASSQRSSYNEQFFGPGTRLTVL.

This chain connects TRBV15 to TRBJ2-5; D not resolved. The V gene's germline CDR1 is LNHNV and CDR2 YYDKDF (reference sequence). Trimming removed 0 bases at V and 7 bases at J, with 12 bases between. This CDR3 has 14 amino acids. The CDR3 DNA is TGTGCCACCAGCAGAGATGGGGTAGTTGGGACCCAGTACTTC. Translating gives CATSRDGVVGTQYF.

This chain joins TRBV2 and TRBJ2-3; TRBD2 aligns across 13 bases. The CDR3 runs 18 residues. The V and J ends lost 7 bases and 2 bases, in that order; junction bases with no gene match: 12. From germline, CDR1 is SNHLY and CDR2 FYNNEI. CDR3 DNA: TGTGCCAGCATTATCGGACTAGCGGGAGTTCGGGCCACAGATACGCAGTATTTT. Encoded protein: CASIIGLAGVRATDTQYF. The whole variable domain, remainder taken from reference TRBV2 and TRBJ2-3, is EPEVTQTPSHQVTQMGQEVILRCVPISNHLYFYWYRQILGQKVEFLVSFYNNEISEKSEIFDDQFSVERPDGSNFTLKIRSTKLEDSAMYFCASIIGLAGVRATDTQYFGPGTRLTVL.

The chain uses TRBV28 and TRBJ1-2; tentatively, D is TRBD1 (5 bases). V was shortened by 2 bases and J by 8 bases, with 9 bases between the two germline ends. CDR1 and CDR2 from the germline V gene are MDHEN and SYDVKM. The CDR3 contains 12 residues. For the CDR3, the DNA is TGTGCCAGCAGTTTAGCGGGGGACGGCTACACCTTC. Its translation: CASSLAGDGYTF.

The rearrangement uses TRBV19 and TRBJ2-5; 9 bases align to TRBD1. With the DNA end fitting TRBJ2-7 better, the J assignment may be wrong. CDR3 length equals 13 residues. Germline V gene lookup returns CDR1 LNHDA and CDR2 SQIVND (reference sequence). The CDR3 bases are TGTGCCAGTAGTGGGAACAGGGGGCGCGAGCAGTACTTC. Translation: CASSGNRGREQYF.

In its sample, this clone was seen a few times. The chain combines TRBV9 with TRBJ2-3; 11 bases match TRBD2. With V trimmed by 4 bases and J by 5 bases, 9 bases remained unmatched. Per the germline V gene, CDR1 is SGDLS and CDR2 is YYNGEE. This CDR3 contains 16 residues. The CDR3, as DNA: TGTGCCAGCAGCCCACTTTTGGGGACTAGCGGAGATACGCAGTATTTT. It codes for CASSPLLGTSGDTQYF.

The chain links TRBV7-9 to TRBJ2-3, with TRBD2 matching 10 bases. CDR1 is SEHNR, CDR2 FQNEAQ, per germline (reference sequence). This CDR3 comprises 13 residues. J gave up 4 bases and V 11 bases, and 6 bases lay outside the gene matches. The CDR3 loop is CAASGRVADTQYF. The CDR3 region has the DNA TGTGCCGCCAGCGGGAGGGTCGCAGATACGCAGTATTTT. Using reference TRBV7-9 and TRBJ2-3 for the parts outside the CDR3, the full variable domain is DTGVSQNPRHKITKRGQNVTFRCDPISEHNRLYWYRQTLGQGPEFLTYFQNEAQLEKSRLLSDRFSAERPKGSFSTLEIQRTEQGDSAMYLCAASGRVADTQYFGPGTRLTVL.

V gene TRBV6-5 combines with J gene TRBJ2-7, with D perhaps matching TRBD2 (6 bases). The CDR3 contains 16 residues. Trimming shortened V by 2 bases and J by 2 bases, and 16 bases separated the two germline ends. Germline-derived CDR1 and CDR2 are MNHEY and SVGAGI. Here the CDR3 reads CASSYRLTGDPYEQYF. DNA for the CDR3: TGTGCCAGCAGTTACCGTCTAACGGGGGACCCCTACGAGCAGTACTTC.

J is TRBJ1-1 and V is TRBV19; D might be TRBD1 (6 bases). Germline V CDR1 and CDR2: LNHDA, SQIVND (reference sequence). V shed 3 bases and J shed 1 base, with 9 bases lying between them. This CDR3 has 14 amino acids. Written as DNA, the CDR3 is TGTGCCAGTAGTATCTTACAGGGGAACACTGAAGCTTTCTTT. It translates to CASSILQGNTEAFF.

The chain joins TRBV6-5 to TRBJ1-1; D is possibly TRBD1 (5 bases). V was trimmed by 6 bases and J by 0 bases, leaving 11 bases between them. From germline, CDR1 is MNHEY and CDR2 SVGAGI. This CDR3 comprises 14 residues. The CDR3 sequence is CASRAGGMNTEAFF. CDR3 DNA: TGTGCCAGCAGGGCTGGGGGGATGAACACTGAAGCTTTCTTT.

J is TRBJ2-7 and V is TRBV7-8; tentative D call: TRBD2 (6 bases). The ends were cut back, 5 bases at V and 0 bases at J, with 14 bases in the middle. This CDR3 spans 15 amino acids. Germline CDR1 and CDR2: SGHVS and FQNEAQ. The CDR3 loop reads CASSDGAGNSYEQYF. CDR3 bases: TGTGCCAGCAGCGACGGGGCGGGAAACTCCTACGAGCAGTACTTC. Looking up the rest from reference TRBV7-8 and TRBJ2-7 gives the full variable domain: GAGVSQSPRYKVAKRGQDVALRCDPISGHVSLFWYQQALGQGPEFLTYFQNEAQLDKSGLPSDRFFAERPEGSVSTLKIQRTQQEDSAVYLCASSDGAGNSYEQYFGPGTRLTVT.

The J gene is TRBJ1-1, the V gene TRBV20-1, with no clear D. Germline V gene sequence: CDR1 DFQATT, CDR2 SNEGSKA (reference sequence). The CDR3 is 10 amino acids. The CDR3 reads CSLAPTEAFF. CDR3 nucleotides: TGCAGCCTTGCCCCCACTGAAGCTTTCTTT.